A single sample is the source of the 5 T cell receptor beta chains below, sequenced in a study of Ad26.COV2.S vaccination and SARS-CoV-2 variants. Only in-frame clones appear in the TCRdb table, and some are missing; sequencing was by immunoSEQ multiplex PCR. Here the sample spans a few hundred thousand clones, 90% being singletons. Treatment defined: 15 to 20 received Ad26.COV2.S at low or high dose, single or two shots; a few received placebo; per-sample allocation not given. Specimen acquisition occurred on day 63 following the initial vaccine or placebo injection. The input for sequencing was peripheral blood, taken in a trial of Ad26.COV2.S vaccine versus placebo. The receptors shown here come from a person aged 18 to 65 who received the Ad26.COV2.S COVID-19 vaccine or a placebo.

This sequence joins TRBV29-1 and TRBJ1-2; 8 positions agree with TRBD1. Trimming took 4 bases from V and 6 from J; bases not matched to a gene: 10. In germline, CDR1 is SQVTM, CDR2 ANQGSEA. The CDR3 is 14 amino acids. CDR3 DNA sequence: TGCAGCGTTGGGACAGGGCCCATCCTGGATGGCTACACCTTC. It codes for CSVGTGPILDGYTF.

This clone has more than one count but fewer than ten. V gene TRBV6-5 combines with J gene TRBJ1-1; 9 nucleotides agree with TRBD1. The CDR3 loop spans 14 amino acids. Germline CDR1 is MNHEY and CDR2 is SVGAGI. V shed 6 bases and J 6 bases; nucleotides not matched to a gene: 8. This CDR3 reads CASRGTGGKAEAFF. The CDR3 DNA reads as TGTGCCAGCAGGGGAACAGGGGGCAAAGCTGAAGCTTTCTTT.

The rearrangement joins TRBV6-1 to TRBJ2-6; D not certain. Between the trimmed V and J ends, which lost 4 bases and 3 bases, there was a span of 13 bases. This CDR3 comprises 16 residues. Germline V gene lookup returns CDR1 MNHNS and CDR2 SASEGT. The DNA of the CDR3 is TGTGCCAGCAGTGTTATACACCTTGTTGGGGCCAACGTCCTGACTTTC. Protein sequence: CASSVIHLVGANVLTF.

The chain uses TRBV19 and TRBJ1-2, with D possibly TRBD1 on 6 matching bases. Germline V CDR1 and CDR2: LNHDA, SQIVND (reference sequence). V gave up 6 bases and J gave up 0 bases, with 17 bases separating them. This CDR3 contains 16 residues. The CDR3 protein is CASRPLTDSTNYGYTF. DNA for the CDR3: TGTGCCAGTAGGCCCCTGACGGACAGTACTAACTATGGCTACACCTTC. The full variable domain, rest sourced from reference TRBV19 and TRBJ1-2, is DGGITQSPKYLFRKEGQNVTLSCEQNLNHDAMYWYRQDPGQGLRLIYYSQIVNDFQKGDIAEGYSVSREKKESFPLTVTSAQKNPTAFYLCASRPLTDSTNYGYTFGSGTRLTVV.

The CDR3 DNA reads as TGTGCCAGCGGACCTGAAGGGAGCAATCAGCCCCAGCATTTT. Encoded protein: CASGPEGSNQPQHF. The chain recombines TRBV25-1 with TRBJ1-5, with no clear D. The CDR3 sequence is 14 residues long. The germline V gene has CDR1 MGHDK and CDR2 SYGVNS. Trimming removed 8 bases at V and 1 base at J, with 12 bases between.